Listed below are T cell receptor beta chains from one sample, sequenced in a study of blood T cell repertoires in COVID-19. TCRdb's copy holds only in-frame clones and misses some; the assay was immunoSEQ multiplex PCR. The table lists under 200,000 clones, about 87% of them singletons, with under 5% in the top ten. Input material: peripheral blood. These receptors were taken from a woman aged 60-70 years who had recovered from COVID-19. CDR3s include the opening cysteine and the closing phenylalanine or tryptophan. The D gene is left open where the match is weak. Size tells how often a clone was seen (once, few, many) or the class of an expanded clone, and some rows leave it out.

J gene: TRBJ2-3
clone size: .
D gene: TRBD1
V gene: TRBV7-8
CDR3 protein: CASSYRQGRTDTQYF
CDR3 DNA: TGTGCCAGCAGCTACAGACAGGGTAGGACAGATACGCAGTATTTT

J gene: TRBJ2-5
clone size: .
D gene: TRBD2
V gene: TRBV10-3
CDR3 protein: CAISRGVDPSETQYF
CDR3 DNA: TGTGCCATCAGCCGGGGGGTCGATCCTTCGGAGACCCAGTACTTC

J gene: TRBJ2-3
clone size: .
D gene: TRBD2
V gene: TRBV5-1
CDR3 protein: CASSLAGRGLDTQYF
CDR3 DNA: TGCGCCAGCAGCTTGGCCGGGCGGGGGTTGGATACGCAGTATTTT

J gene: TRBJ2-2
clone size: .
D gene: .
V gene: TRBV2
CDR3 protein: CASSRNTGELFF
CDR3 DNA: TGTGCCAGCAGTCGGAACACCGGGGAGCTGTTTTTT

J gene: TRBJ2-7
clone size: .
D gene: .
V gene: TRBV4-1
CDR3 protein: CASSQSLNEQYF
CDR3 DNA: TGCGCCAGCAGCCAATCGCTAAACGAGCAGTACTTC

J gene: TRBJ1-4
clone size: .
D gene: .
V gene: TRBV5-1
CDR3 protein: CASSDTGSGEKLFF
CDR3 DNA: TGCGCCAGCAGCGACACGGGGTCGGGGGAAAAACTGTTTTTT

J gene: TRBJ1-1
clone size: once
D gene: TRBD1
V gene: TRBV6-5
CDR3 protein: CASKNDRGEAFF
CDR3 DNA: TGTGCCAGCAAAAACGACAGGGGAGAAGCTTTCTTT

J gene: TRBJ1-2
clone size: .
D gene: .
V gene: TRBV7-3
CDR3 protein: CASSFDRGDGYTF
CDR3 DNA: TGTGCCAGCAGCTTTGATCGGGGTGATGGCTACACCTTC

J gene: TRBJ2-2
clone size: .
D gene: TRBD2
V gene: TRBV6-6
CDR3 protein: CASHPGGSTGELFF
CDR3 DNA: TGTGCCAGCCACCCGGGGGGGAGCACCGGGGAGCTGTTTTTT

J gene: TRBJ2-2
clone size: .
D gene: .
V gene: TRBV19
CDR3 protein: CASSVLLAQAGKGELFF
CDR3 DNA: TGTGCCAGTAGTGTCTTACTTGCCCAGGCGGGAAAGGGGGAGCTGTTTTTT

J gene: TRBJ2-1
clone size: .
D gene: TRBD1
V gene: TRBV27
CDR3 protein: CASSSTGSFHNEQFF
CDR3 DNA: TGTGCCAGCAGTTCGACAGGGTCCTTCCACAATGAGCAGTTCTTC

J gene: TRBJ2-1
clone size: .
D gene: TRBD2
V gene: TRBV18
CDR3 protein: CASSLTLGTRGYNEQFF
CDR3 DNA: TGTGCCAGCTCACTCACTTTGGGGACTAGGGGTTACAATGAGCAGTTCTTC

J gene: TRBJ1-5
clone size: .
D gene: TRBD1
V gene: TRBV2
CDR3 protein: CASSARTGDQPQHF
CDR3 DNA: TGTGCCAGCAGTGCCCGGACAGGGGATCAGCCCCAGCATTTT

J gene: TRBJ1-5
clone size: .
D gene: .
V gene: TRBV2
CDR3 protein: CASMAGTNGQPQHF
CDR3 DNA: TGTGCCAGCATGGCGGGGACGAACGGCCAGCCCCAGCATTTT

J gene: TRBJ1-2
clone size: .
D gene: TRBD1
V gene: TRBV19
CDR3 protein: CASSGGQGPYGYTF
CDR3 DNA: TGTGCCAGTAGCGGGGGACAGGGTCCCTATGGCTACACCTTC

J gene: TRBJ1-5
clone size: .
D gene: TRBD1
V gene: TRBV2
CDR3 protein: CASRGDSPGQPQHF
CDR3 DNA: TGTGCCAGCAGAGGGGACAGCCCGGGCCAGCCCCAGCATTTT

J gene: TRBJ1-5
clone size: .
D gene: .
V gene: TRBV5-1
CDR3 protein: CASSLAGDQPQHF
CDR3 DNA: TGCGCCAGCAGCTTGGCAGGGGACCAGCCCCAGCATTTT

J gene: TRBJ1-4
clone size: .
D gene: .
V gene: TRBV5-4
CDR3 protein: CASSWKQGFEKLFF
CDR3 DNA: TGTGCCAGCAGCTGGAAACAGGGATTCGAAAAACTGTTTTTT

J gene: TRBJ1-5
clone size: .
D gene: .
V gene: TRBV7-9
CDR3 protein: CASSHHPGSYDQPQHF
CDR3 DNA: TGTGCCAGCAGTCACCACCCTGGCAGTTACGATCAGCCCCAGCATTTT

J gene: TRBJ1-5
clone size: .
D gene: .
V gene: TRBV19
CDR3 protein: CASYGWGAGNQPQHF
CDR3 DNA: TGTGCCAGCTACGGGTGGGGCGCGGGCAATCAGCCCCAGCATTTT

J gene: TRBJ1-1
clone size: .
D gene: .
V gene: TRBV7-2
CDR3 protein: CASRVNGAQEPEAFF
CDR3 DNA: TGTGCCAGCAGAGTTAATGGAGCGCAAGAACCTGAAGCTTTCTTT

J gene: TRBJ1-1
clone size: .
D gene: TRBD1
V gene: TRBV7-9
CDR3 protein: CASSLADRVFAEAFF
CDR3 DNA: TGTGCCAGCAGCTTAGCGGACAGGGTTTTCGCTGAAGCTTTCTTT

J gene: TRBJ1-5
clone size: .
D gene: .
V gene: TRBV18
CDR3 protein: CASSYAINQPQHF
CDR3 DNA: TGTGCCAGCTCCTACGCAATAAATCAGCCCCAGCATTTT

J gene: TRBJ2-2
clone size: .
D gene: TRBD1
V gene: TRBV3-1/TRBV3-2
CDR3 protein: CASSQGGQVTGELFF
CDR3 DNA: TGTGCCAGCAGCCAAGGGGGACAGGTCACCGGGGAGCTGTTTTTT

J gene: TRBJ1-1
clone size: .
D gene: .
V gene: TRBV18
CDR3 protein: CASSLSREKGEAFF
CDR3 DNA: TGTGCCAGCTCCCTCTCCAGGGAAAAGGGTGAAGCTTTCTTT

J gene: TRBJ1-1
clone size: .
D gene: .
V gene: TRBV5-1
CDR3 protein: CASSMDGNTEAFF
CDR3 DNA: TGCGCCAGCAGCATGGACGGGAACACTGAAGCTTTCTTT

J gene: TRBJ1-2
clone size: .
D gene: TRBD1
V gene: TRBV7-9
CDR3 protein: CASSLTGGYGYTF
CDR3 DNA: TGTGCCAGCAGCTTGACAGGGGGGTATGGCTACACCTTC

J gene: TRBJ2-3
clone size: .
D gene: .
V gene: TRBV6-2/TRBV6-3
CDR3 protein: CASSLSWMAGTDTQYF
CDR3 DNA: TGTGCCAGCAGTCTTTCGTGGATGGCGGGAACAGATACGCAGTATTTT

J gene: TRBJ1-2
clone size: .
D gene: .
V gene: TRBV16
CDR3 protein: CASSQPRGGNYGYTF
CDR3 DNA: TGTGCCAGCAGCCAACCCCGGGGGGGCAACTATGGCTACACCTTC

J gene: TRBJ1-4
clone size: .
D gene: .
V gene: TRBV3-1/TRBV3-2
CDR3 protein: CASSQEGGQLNEKLFF
CDR3 DNA: TGTGCCAGCAGCCAAGAGGGGGGGCAGCTTAATGAAAAACTGTTTTTT

J gene: TRBJ1-1
clone size: .
D gene: .
V gene: TRBV6-5
CDR3 protein: CASSSLPSADTEAFF
CDR3 DNA: TGTGCCAGCAGTTCCCTACCATCGGCGGACACTGAAGCTTTCTTT

J gene: TRBJ2-3
clone size: .
D gene: TRBD2
V gene: TRBV6-5
CDR3 protein: CASSSGTSGETDTQYF
CDR3 DNA: TGTGCCAGCAGTTCCGGGACTAGCGGGGAGACAGATACGCAGTATTTT

J gene: TRBJ2-7
clone size: .
D gene: .
V gene: TRBV10-3
CDR3 protein: CAISDTVNYEQYF
CDR3 DNA: TGTGCCATCAGTGACACTGTTAACTACGAGCAGTACTTC

J gene: TRBJ1-6
clone size: .
D gene: .
V gene: TRBV5-1
CDR3 protein: CASSLAPGDNSPLHF
CDR3 DNA: TGCGCCAGCAGCTTGGCCCCGGGGGATAATTCACCCCTCCACTTT

J gene: TRBJ1-2
clone size: .
D gene: .
V gene: TRBV5-5
CDR3 protein: CASSLGGGFGYTF
CDR3 DNA: TGTGCCAGCAGCTTGGGCGGGGGGTTCGGCTACACCTTC

J gene: TRBJ2-7
clone size: .
D gene: TRBD2
V gene: TRBV7-9
CDR3 protein: CASRASGAHSYEQYF
CDR3 DNA: TGTGCCTCCCGGGCTAGCGGGGCCCACTCCTACGAGCAGTACTTC

J gene: TRBJ1-6
clone size: .
D gene: .
V gene: TRBV27
CDR3 protein: CASSLIIRSPLHF
CDR3 DNA: TGTGCCAGCAGTCTAATTATCCGTTCACCCCTCCACTTT

J gene: TRBJ1-2
clone size: .
D gene: TRBD1
V gene: TRBV5-1
CDR3 protein: CASSLEKGANTNYGYTF
CDR3 DNA: TGCGCCAGCAGCTTGGAAAAGGGGGCAAATACTAACTATGGCTACACCTTC